A selection of T cell receptor beta chains follows, all from one sample in a study of CD4 T cells in relation to SARS-CoV-2 and coronaviruses. Using immunoSEQ multiplex PCR, the repertoire was profiled, and TCRdb retains in-frame clones only, with some absent. Among some 65,000 clones, approximately 87% were seen once, and the ten largest hold more than 1.5%. Material: memory CD4+ T cells from PBMCs. The source of these receptors is a human donor in good health. CDR3s include the opening cysteine and the closing phenylalanine or tryptophan. The D gene is left open where the match is weak. Clone size is shown for a subset of rows, as once, few, many or a class of expanded clone.

d_gene: NA; j_gene: TRBJ1-1; abundance: NA; v_gene: TRBV5-1; CDR3aa: CASSFGMNTEAFF; CDR3nt: TGCGCCAGCAGCTTCGGGATGAACACTGAAGCTTTCTTT
d_gene: NA; j_gene: TRBJ1-2; abundance: NA; v_gene: TRBV10-1; CDR3aa: CALASGRGQEGYTF; CDR3nt: TGCGCCCTGGCATCCGGCAGGGGTCAAGAAGGCTACACCTTC
d_gene: TRBD1; j_gene: TRBJ1-1; abundance: once; v_gene: TRBV27; CDR3aa: CASRDTGTVLFNTEAFF; CDR3nt: TGTGCCAGCAGGGATACCGGGACAGTTCTTTTTAACACTGAAGCTTTCTTT
d_gene: NA; j_gene: TRBJ2-3; abundance: NA; v_gene: TRBV29-1; CDR3aa: CSVGRGPRSSSTDTQYF; CDR3nt: TGCAGCGTTGGAAGAGGCCCGAGGTCCTCAAGCACAGATACGCAGTATTTT
d_gene: NA; j_gene: TRBJ2-7; abundance: NA; v_gene: TRBV7-9; CDR3aa: CASSPGPLYEQYF; CDR3nt: TGTGCCAGCAGCCCCGGACCTCTCTACGAGCAGTACTTC
d_gene: NA; j_gene: TRBJ2-6; abundance: NA; v_gene: TRBV5-4; CDR3aa: CASSFITSSESGANVLTF; CDR3nt: TGTGCCAGCAGCTTCATAACTAGCTCGGAGTCTGGGGCCAACGTCCTGACTTTC
d_gene: NA; j_gene: TRBJ2-5; abundance: NA; v_gene: TRBV7-8; CDR3aa: CASSLFPGAQETQYF; CDR3nt: TGTGCCAGCAGCTTATTCCCGGGGGCGCAAGAGACCCAGTACTTC
d_gene: TRBD2; j_gene: TRBJ2-3; abundance: once; v_gene: TRBV28; CDR3aa: CASRSSGVNTDTQYF; CDR3nt: TGTGCCAGCAGATCTAGCGGTGTTAACACAGATACGCAGTATTTT
d_gene: TRBD1; j_gene: TRBJ1-2; abundance: NA; v_gene: TRBV28; CDR3aa: CASSYLGQGAKGYTF; CDR3nt: TGTGCCAGCAGTTACCTGGGACAGGGGGCTAAAGGCTACACCTTC
d_gene: NA; j_gene: TRBJ1-3; abundance: once; v_gene: TRBV28; CDR3aa: CASSLTGNTIYF; CDR3nt: TGTGCCAGCAGCCTTACCGGAAACACCATATATTTT
d_gene: NA; j_gene: TRBJ1-1; abundance: NA; v_gene: TRBV10-1; CDR3aa: CASSRGGLNTEAFF; CDR3nt: TGCGCCAGCAGTCGCGGAGGCCTGAACACTGAAGCTTTCTTT
d_gene: TRBD2; j_gene: TRBJ2-7; abundance: NA; v_gene: TRBV19; CDR3aa: CASSSPSGYEQYF; CDR3nt: TGTGCCAGTAGCTCGCCTAGCGGCTACGAGCAGTACTTC
d_gene: TRBD1; j_gene: TRBJ1-1; abundance: NA; v_gene: TRBV7-2; CDR3aa: CASSPGTGPEAFF; CDR3nt: TGTGCCAGCAGCCCCGGGACAGGGCCTGAAGCTTTCTTT
d_gene: TRBD1; j_gene: TRBJ1-2; abundance: NA; v_gene: TRBV5-4; CDR3aa: CASSLVLAGGSDGYTF; CDR3nt: TGTGCCAGCAGCTTGGTGCTTGCAGGGGGATCGGATGGCTACACCTTC
d_gene: NA; j_gene: TRBJ1-2; abundance: few; v_gene: TRBV6-5; CDR3aa: CASRLIEGYTF; CDR3nt: TGTGCCAGCAGATTGATCGAGGGCTACACCTTC
d_gene: NA; j_gene: TRBJ2-2; abundance: NA; v_gene: TRBV9; CDR3aa: CASSVDPVRTGELFF; CDR3nt: TGTGCCAGCAGCGTAGATCCGGTCCGGACCGGGGAGCTGTTTTTT
d_gene: NA; j_gene: TRBJ2-5; abundance: NA; v_gene: TRBV9; CDR3aa: CASSVAASRGETQYF; CDR3nt: TGTGCCAGCAGCGTAGCTGCGTCCCGGGGGGAGACCCAGTACTTC
d_gene: NA; j_gene: TRBJ2-7; abundance: NA; v_gene: TRBV6-2/TRBV6-3; CDR3aa: CASSLGGYEQYF; CDR3nt: TGTGCCAGCAGCCTTGGCGGGTACGAGCAGTACTTC
d_gene: NA; j_gene: TRBJ2-1; abundance: NA; v_gene: TRBV5-1; CDR3aa: CASSLATGIYNEQFF; CDR3nt: TGCGCCAGCAGCTTAGCAACAGGTATTTACAATGAGCAGTTCTTC
d_gene: TRBD1; j_gene: TRBJ2-5; abundance: once; v_gene: TRBV19; CDR3aa: CASSSRDREIETQYF; CDR3nt: TGTGCCAGTAGCTCCCGGGACAGGGAGATCGAGACCCAGTACTTC
d_gene: NA; j_gene: TRBJ1-1; abundance: NA; v_gene: TRBV9; CDR3aa: CASSASKGWGTEAFF; CDR3nt: TGTGCCAGCAGCGCCTCGAAGGGATGGGGCACTGAAGCTTTCTTT
d_gene: TRBD2; j_gene: TRBJ2-3; abundance: NA; v_gene: TRBV6-2/TRBV6-3; CDR3aa: CASSFAGLAGGPTDTQYF; CDR3nt: TGTGCCAGCAGTTTCGCCGGACTAGCGGGGGGACCTACAGATACGCAGTATTTT
d_gene: NA; j_gene: TRBJ2-5; abundance: NA; v_gene: TRBV5-4; CDR3aa: CASSSALAGQRETQYF; CDR3nt: TGTGCCAGCAGCTCGGCCCTTGCGGGTCAAAGAGAGACCCAGTACTTC
d_gene: TRBD2; j_gene: TRBJ2-1; abundance: NA; v_gene: TRBV7-7; CDR3aa: CASSLVAGADNEQFF; CDR3nt: TGTGCTAGCAGCTTAGTAGCGGGAGCAGACAATGAGCAGTTCTTC
d_gene: NA; j_gene: TRBJ1-1; abundance: NA; v_gene: TRBV12-5; CDR3aa: CASGLDTAEAFF; CDR3nt: TGTGCTAGTGGTTTGGACACCGCTGAAGCTTTCTTT
d_gene: TRBD1; j_gene: TRBJ2-7; abundance: NA; v_gene: TRBV14; CDR3aa: CASSRTLGQGDYEQYF; CDR3nt: TGTGCCAGCAGCCGCACCCTGGGACAGGGTGACTACGAGCAGTACTTC
d_gene: TRBD2; j_gene: TRBJ2-2; abundance: NA; v_gene: TRBV10-3; CDR3aa: CATETSPNTGELFF; CDR3nt: TGTGCCACCGAGACTAGCCCGAACACCGGGGAGCTGTTTTTT
d_gene: TRBD2; j_gene: TRBJ2-2; abundance: once; v_gene: TRBV2; CDR3aa: CASRGLASVTGELFF; CDR3nt: TGTGCCAGCCGAGGACTAGCATCAGTCACCGGGGAGCTGTTTTTT
d_gene: NA; j_gene: TRBJ2-1; abundance: NA; v_gene: TRBV6-2/TRBV6-3; CDR3aa: CASSLDGYNEQFF; CDR3nt: TGTGCCAGCAGTTTGGACGGCTACAATGAGCAGTTCTTC
d_gene: TRBD1; j_gene: TRBJ2-1; abundance: NA; v_gene: TRBV19; CDR3aa: CASSILVPTGGNEQFF; CDR3nt: TGTGCCAGTAGTATTCTGGTACCGACAGGGGGCAATGAGCAGTTCTTC
d_gene: NA; j_gene: TRBJ1-4; abundance: NA; v_gene: TRBV2; CDR3aa: CASSDQGANNEKLFF; CDR3nt: TGTGCCAGCAGTGACCAGGGCGCTAATAATGAAAAACTGTTTTTT
d_gene: NA; j_gene: TRBJ1-2; abundance: NA; v_gene: TRBV2; CDR3aa: CASRGLGEDGYTF; CDR3nt: TGTGCCAGCAGGGGGTTAGGGGAGGATGGCTACACCTTC
d_gene: TRBD2; j_gene: TRBJ2-7; abundance: NA; v_gene: TRBV5-6; CDR3aa: CASSLGLAGAVREQYF; CDR3nt: TGTGCCAGCAGCTTGGGGCTAGCGGGAGCCGTTAGGGAGCAGTACTTC
d_gene: TRBD1; j_gene: TRBJ1-2; abundance: NA; v_gene: TRBV15; CDR3aa: CATSRDRGSDGYTF; CDR3nt: TGTGCCACCAGCAGGGACAGGGGATCGGATGGCTACACCTTC
d_gene: TRBD2; j_gene: TRBJ2-3; abundance: NA; v_gene: TRBV11-3; CDR3aa: CASSEGRGGIDTQYF; CDR3nt: TGTGCCAGCAGCGAAGGACGGGGGGGAATAGATACGCAGTATTTT
d_gene: NA; j_gene: TRBJ2-4; abundance: NA; v_gene: TRBV11-2; CDR3aa: CASRRSRGLSNIQYF; CDR3nt: TGTGCCAGCAGGCGATCCCGGGGGCTATCAAACATTCAGTACTTC
d_gene: NA; j_gene: TRBJ1-2; abundance: NA; v_gene: TRBV5-4; CDR3aa: CASSLGHRANYGYTF; CDR3nt: TGTGCCAGCAGCTTGGGACACAGGGCTAACTATGGCTACACCTTC
d_gene: NA; j_gene: TRBJ2-5; abundance: NA; v_gene: TRBV30; CDR3aa: CAWSINQETQYF; CDR3nt: TGTGCCTGGAGTATCAACCAAGAGACCCAGTACTTC
d_gene: TRBD1; j_gene: TRBJ1-3; abundance: few; v_gene: TRBV18; CDR3aa: CASSPQTGTKGNTIYF; CDR3nt: TGTGCCAGCTCACCGCAGACAGGGACGAAAGGAAACACCATATATTTT
d_gene: NA; j_gene: TRBJ1-5; abundance: NA; v_gene: TRBV5-8; CDR3aa: CASSFPPSRGNQPQHF; CDR3nt: TGTGCCAGCAGCTTCCCCCCCTCACGCGGCAATCAGCCCCAGCATTTT
d_gene: NA; j_gene: TRBJ1-4; abundance: NA; v_gene: TRBV6-5; CDR3aa: CASSYGHSEKLFF; CDR3nt: TGTGCCAGCAGTTATGGGCATTCAGAAAAACTGTTTTTT
d_gene: TRBD1; j_gene: TRBJ2-7; abundance: few; v_gene: TRBV7-3; CDR3aa: CASSLLPTGAYEQYF; CDR3nt: TGTGCCAGCAGCCTACTGCCGACAGGGGCCTACGAGCAGTACTTC